Listed below are T cell receptor beta chains from one sample, sequenced in a study of T cells after yellow fever vaccination. One entry per CDR3 protein, called by TCRdb with MiXCR from the 5' RACE reads. The data contain some 670,000 distinct CDR3 sequences, 9% to 15% of them seen just once; the ten biggest clones take up just under 15%. The input for sequencing was PBMCs, taken on the day of the yellow fever booster vaccination. These receptors all come from a man aged 25 to 40 who received the YFV17D yellow fever vaccine. Both conserved end residues are part of each CDR3. The order of the fields is V gene, CDR3 length, D gene, J gene, clone size, CDR3 protein, CDR3 DNA. A D gene is named only where the DNA matches it firmly. The listing skips clone size in some rows; elsewhere it reads once, few, many or a size class.

TRBV12-3/TRBV12-4	15	.	TRBJ2-2	many	CASIVTGTRAGELFF	TGTGCCAGCATTGTGACAGGGACTAGGGCCGGGGAGCTGTTTTTT
TRBV4-3	14	.	TRBJ1-1	few	CASSQRHSDTEAFF	TGCGCCAGCAGCCAACGGCACAGCGACACTGAAGCTTTCTTT
TRBV29-1	15	TRBD2	TRBJ2-1	.	CSVEANTLAGDEQFF	TGCAGCGTTGAAGCCAATACTCTAGCGGGAGATGAGCAGTTCTTC
TRBV24-1	17	TRBD2	TRBJ2-3	many	CATSDAPSGGPTDTQYF	TGTGCCACCAGTGATGCGCCTAGCGGGGGGCCCACAGATACGCAGTATTTT
TRBV20-1	11	.	TRBJ2-2	few	CSAPGPGELFF	TGCAGTGCCCCGGGACCCGGGGAGCTGTTTTTT
TRBV7-9	12	.	TRBJ2-7	.	CASSNLAREQYF	TGTGCCAGCAGCAATCTAGCTCGCGAGCAGTACTTC
TRBV29-1	13	TRBD1	TRBJ1-5	many	CSVAGGVNQPQHF	TGCAGCGTTGCAGGGGGGGTAAATCAGCCCCAGCATTTT
TRBV20-1	13	TRBD2	TRBJ2-1	.	CSARLAGVLEQFF	TGCAGTGCTCGACTAGCGGGAGTCCTTGAGCAGTTCTTC
TRBV28	15	.	TRBJ2-3	.	CASSPWTESTDTQYF	TGTGCCAGCAGTCCCTGGACAGAGTCCACAGATACGCAGTATTTT
TRBV20-1	17	TRBD1	TRBJ1-6	few	CSARLGQASSYNSPLHF	TGCAGTGCTAGGCTAGGACAGGCGAGCTCCTATAATTCACCCCTCCACTTT
TRBV24-1	16	.	TRBJ2-1	.	CATSDSRRASYNEQFF	TGTGCCACCAGTGATTCTAGGAGGGCCTCCTACAATGAGCAGTTCTTC
TRBV3-1	15	TRBD1	TRBJ1-2	.	CASSSRGQESYGYTF	TGTGCCAGCAGCTCGAGGGGACAGGAAAGCTATGGCTACACCTTC
TRBV20-1	13	TRBD1	TRBJ1-2	.	CSARTGVNYGYTF	TGCAGTGCTAGAACAGGGGTTAACTATGGCTACACCTTC
TRBV6-5	17	TRBD2	TRBJ2-5	few	CASSYKVGTSVLETQYF	TGTGCCAGCAGTTACAAAGTTGGGACTAGCGTCTTGGAGACCCAGTACTTC
TRBV6-4	14	.	TRBJ2-1	.	CASSEEAGSYEQFF	TGTGCCAGCAGTGAAGAGGCAGGGAGCTATGAGCAGTTCTTC